This is a list of T cell receptor beta chains from one sample in a study of Ad26.COV2.S vaccination and SARS-CoV-2 variants. Using immunoSEQ multiplex PCR, the repertoire was profiled, and TCRdb retains in-frame clones only, with some absent. The data hold approximately 480,000 clones, with 70% to 90% observed a single time. The sample here was peripheral blood, taken in a trial of Ad26.COV2.S vaccine versus placebo. Receptors were obtained from a person between 18 and 60 years old who received the Ad26.COV2.S COVID-19 vaccine or a placebo. The CDR3 runs from the conserved cysteine through the conserved F or W. The order of the fields is D gene, J gene, V gene, CDR3 length, clone size, CDR3 DNA, CDR3 protein. The D gene is left open where the match is weak. The size field is filled for only some rows; it gives once, few, many or a size class.

>-|TRBJ2-5|TRBV28|18|-
TGTGCCAGCAGTTTTCTATTGTCGGGGCAGGGGCTTGGAGAGACCCAGTACTTC
CASSFLLSGQGLGETQYF
>TRBD2|TRBJ2-1|TRBV27|15|-
TGTGCCAGCAGTGGTTTGGCGGGAGGTGCGGGAGAGCAGTTCTTC
CASSGLAGGAGEQFF
>-|TRBJ2-7|TRBV15|12|-
TGTGCCACCAGCAGGGCCCATTACGAGCAGTACTTC
CATSRAHYEQYF
>TRBD1|TRBJ1-2|TRBV9|13|-
TGTGCCAGCAGCGAGACAGGGGTCGGCGGCTACACCTTC
CASSETGVGGYTF
>-|TRBJ1-5|TRBV7-3|13|-
TGTGCCAGCAGCTTAACGTCGGATCAGCCCCAGCATTTT
CASSLTSDQPQHF
>-|TRBJ1-1|TRBV19|16|once
TGTGCCAGTAGTCCGATGGGACGGAATCTGAACACTGAAGCTTTCTTT
CASSPMGRNLNTEAFF
>-|TRBJ2-6|TRBV14|17|-
TGTGCCAGCAGCCATTCAAGAGAGAGCTCTGGGGCCAACGTCCTGACTTTC
CASSHSRESSGANVLTF
>-|TRBJ2-5|TRBV5-1|15|-
TGCGCCAGCAGCTTGGAGTTTTTTAGACGTCAGACCCAGTACTTC
CASSLEFFRRQTQYF
>-|TRBJ1-5|TRBV28|12|-
TGTGCCAGCAGTTTGAGAGATCAGCCCCAGCATTTT
CASSLRDQPQHF
>-|TRBJ2-3|TRBV30|16|-
TGTGCCTGGAGTGGGGGGGTAGCCTCTCGCACAGATACGCAGTATTTT
CAWSGGVASRTDTQYF
>TRBD1|TRBJ1-6|TRBV9|15|-
TGTGCCAGCAGCTTCACCCCGCAGGGGGAGTCACCCCTCCACTTT
CASSFTPQGESPLHF
>-|TRBJ2-6|TRBV28|16|-
TGTGCCAGCAGTTTTGACAGATACTCTGGGGCCAACGTCCTGACTTTC
CASSFDRYSGANVLTF
>-|TRBJ2-1|TRBV24-1|13|once
TGTGCCACCAGTGATTTGGTAGGAAATGAGCAGTTCTTC
CATSDLVGNEQFF
>TRBD2|TRBJ2-5|TRBV7-2|17|-
TGTGCCAGCAGCGGTCCAACTAGCGGACCGTACCAAGAGACCCAGTACTTC
CASSGPTSGPYQETQYF
>-|TRBJ1-4|TRBV30|16|few
TGTGCCTGGAGTGTACCGGGGGCAGGCACTAATGAAAAACTGTTTTTT
CAWSVPGAGTNEKLFF